This T cell receptor beta chain was sequenced during a study of OX40 agonist ivuxolimab in advanced cancers. Study results and caveats: Clonal expansion was among the lowest in partial responders at 0.1-3.0 mg/kg, especially CD8+.

Data came from immunoSEQ multiplex PCR; TCRdb stores just in-frame clones and leaves some out. The sample comprises tens of thousands of clones, just over 90% of which are singletons, and less than 0.55% rests with the top ten. This CDR3 has 13 amino acids. CDR1 is SGHAT and CDR2 is FQNNGV in the germline V gene. V was clipped by 0 bases and J by 3 bases, with 5 bases between them. A word on this clone: Its matching antigen is unknown.

Patients were excluded for autoimmune disease history or systemic immunosuppression. This chain connects TRBV11-2 to TRBJ1-2; the D is unclear. Sequenced here: CD4+ or CD8+ T cells sorted from blood, sampled in a trial of the OX40 agonist ivuxolimab. This sequence originates from an adult with an advanced solid tumor such as melanoma, head and neck, liver or kidney cancer. The CDR3 here is CASSLDGDYGYTF. The CDR3 DNA reads as TGTGCCAGCAGCTTAGACGGGGACTATGGCTACACCTTC.